This T cell receptor beta chain derives from a study of cytomegalovirus exposure and HLA in healthy donors. Germline trimming cut 5 bases from V and 4 bases from J; bases unmatched to any gene: 2. Germline CDR1 MDHEN, CDR2 SYDVKM. There are 12 residues in the CDR3. Comment on this clone: Its target is unknown.

General observations from the study: Cytomegalovirus status, reportedly, was diagnosed with high specificity and sensitivity by the classifier. A later analysis associated 15,000 or so TCR beta sequences with HLA alleles at a 0.05 false discovery rate.

The PCR contained 60 Vbeta and 13 Jbeta primers. Sequenced by immunoSEQ multiplex PCR; TCRdb stores in-frame clones only, minus some. This sample has approximately 60,000 clones; 70% to 85% occur once, and the top ten carry 1.5% to 2%. The sequence was collected from a man aged 30 to 45 in good health and CMV-seronegative. The chain couples TRBV28 to TRBJ2-7; 7 nucleotides align to TRBD1. Sequenced material: PBMCs. The CDR3 spells CASSPRGYEQYF. CDR3 bases: TGTGCCAGCAGTCCCAGGGGGTACGAGCAGTACTTC.